The next 20 T cell receptor beta chains were all read from a single sample in a study of cytotoxic CD8 clonotypes in ibrutinib-treated CLL. The table came from immunoSEQ multiplex PCR; TCRdb's copy has only in-frame clones and leaves some out. The sample lists about 140,000 clones, around 77% occurring once. This specimen consisted of PBMCs, obtained after 12 months of ibrutinib treatment. These receptors were obtained from a human donor with chronic lymphocytic leukemia.

This clone was seen just once. The rearrangement links TRBV18 to TRBJ2-7; D possibly corresponds to TRBD1 (6 bases). V shed 3 bases and J shed 1 base, with 10 bases lying between them. CDR3 length equals 14 residues. Germline loops: CDR1 KGHSH, CDR2 LQKENI. CDR3 bases: TGTGCCAGCTCACCCTTCGGACAGTCCTACGAGCAGTACTTC. Its translation is CASSPFGQSYEQYF.

The CDR3 DNA is TGTGCCAGCACCTCTGGGGCCAACGTCCTGACTTTC. Its protein is CASTSGANVLTF. V is TRBV27 and J is TRBJ2-6, with D hard to call. The CDR3 spans 12 residues. CDR1 and CDR2 (germline): MNHEY, SMNVEV (reference sequence). The V and J ends lost 7 bases and 0 bases respectively, with 1 base between them.

The chain links TRBV30 to TRBJ2-4; D may be TRBD1 (6 bases). Looked up from germline, CDR1 is GTSNPN and CDR2 is SVGIG (reference sequence). The CDR3 is 15 residues long. V lost 3 bases and J lost 0, with 12 bases in between. CDR3 sequence: CAWRKQGPAKNIQYF. The CDR3 DNA follows: TGTGCCTGGAGGAAACAGGGACCAGCCAAAAACATTCAGTACTTC.

The chain joins TRBV6-5 to TRBJ2-3; D is unclear. This CDR3 region has 14 residues. In germline, CDR1 is MNHEY, CDR2 SVGAGI. V was clipped by 3 bases and J by 2 bases, with 9 bases between them. The CDR3 here is CASSYSGTTDTQYF. CDR3 in DNA: TGTGCCAGCAGTTATTCGGGCACCACAGATACGCAGTATTTT.

This clone occurred once. The J gene is TRBJ2-3, the V gene TRBV15, with D perhaps matching TRBD1 (5 bases). V lost 5 bases and J 3 bases, leaving 15 bases between the germline ends. This CDR3 comprises 15 residues. Germline CDR1 is LNHNV and CDR2 is YYDKDF (reference sequence). CDR3 amino acids: CATSSRTRSTDTQYF. CDR3 sequence (DNA): TGTGCCACCAGCTCCCGGACAAGGTCTACAGATACGCAGTATTTT.

This chain links TRBV15 with TRBJ2-7, with D unclear. V was shortened by 4 bases and J by 7 bases, with 20 bases between the two germline ends. From germline, CDR1 is LNHNV and CDR2 YYDKDF (reference sequence). This CDR3 region has 15 residues. The CDR3 DNA is TGTGCCACCAGCAATAAAACCCTATATCAGGATGAGCAGTACTTC. Translated, it gives CATSNKTLYQDEQYF.

V and J are TRBV13 and TRBJ2-7; the match to TRBD2 covers 8 bases. The CDR3 extends over 16 amino acids. CDR1 and CDR2 (germline): PRHDT, FYEKMQ (reference sequence). Losses at the gene ends were 6 bases for V and 2 bases for J; bases not matched to a gene: 12. CDR3 sequence reads: CASRPSSSGRAYEQYF. CDR3 nucleotide sequence: TGTGCCAGCAGGCCTTCCTCTAGCGGGCGGGCCTACGAGCAGTACTTC.

V gene TRBV6-5 combines with J gene TRBJ1-1; maybe TRBD1 (5 bases). This CDR3 comprises 13 residues. V lost 6 bases and J lost 6, with 14 bases in between. The germline gives CDR1 MNHEY, CDR2 SVGAGI. CDR3 protein: CASRRGHPPEAFF. For the CDR3, the DNA is TGTGCCAGCAGGCGAGGACACCCACCTGAAGCTTTCTTT.

This chain connects TRBV19 to TRBJ1-5; D gene ambiguous. The CDR3 is 16 residues long. Germline lookup yields CDR1 LNHDA and CDR2 SQIVND (reference sequence). V lost 3 bases, J lost 1 base, and 13 bases lay in between. CDR3 residues: CASSILRGISNQPQHF. CDR3 bases: TGTGCCAGTAGTATTCTTCGGGGTATAAGCAATCAGCCCCAGCATTTT.

The J gene is TRBJ2-5, the V gene TRBV6-1; D unclear. Looked up from germline, CDR1 is MNHNS and CDR2 is SASEGT. The CDR3 covers 13 residues. Trimming pared 4 bases from V and 5 bases from J, leaving 11 bases between. The CDR3 DNA sequence: TGTGCCAGCAGTGGAGGATTGGTGGAGACCCAGTACTTC. The encoded protein is CASSGGLVETQYF.

The chain uses TRBV5-8 and TRBJ2-6; D is tentatively TRBD1 or TRBD2 (5 bases each). V was pared by 4 bases and J by 2 bases, with 10 bases between. This CDR3 spans 15 amino acids. CDR1 SGHTS and CDR2 YDEGEE come from the germline V gene. CDR3 region: CASSQGVPGANVLTF. CDR3 DNA sequence: TGTGCCAGCAGCCAGGGAGTCCCTGGGGCCAACGTCCTGACTTTC. The full variable domain, in which reference TRBV5-8 and TRBJ2-6 provide the parts outside the CDR3, is EAGVTQSPTHLIKTRGQQATLRCSPISGHTSVYWYQQALGLGLQFLLWYDEGEERNRGNFPPRFSGRQFPNYSSELNVNALELEDSALYLCASSQGVPGANVLTFGAGSRLTVL.

This sequence joins TRBV2 and TRBJ1-4, with D possibly TRBD1 on 6 matching bases. The length of the CDR3 is 16 residues. Germline lookup yields CDR1 SNHLY and CDR2 FYNNEI. V dropped 1 base and J dropped 0 bases, with 9 bases sitting between them. CDR3 nucleotide sequence: TGTGCCAGCAGTGAAGAAGGGGGGGCAACTAATGAAAAACTGTTTTTT. It translates to CASSEEGGATNEKLFF.

The rearrangement links TRBV19 to TRBJ2-5; 9 bases map to TRBD1. The CDR3 extends over 13 amino acids. Per germline, CDR1 LNHDA and CDR2 SQIVND (reference sequence). The junction had 8 bases not matched to a gene; V was cut back by 10 bases and J by 5 bases. The CDR3 is CATRQGVRETQYF. As DNA, the CDR3 is TGTGCCACGCGACAGGGGGTAAGGGAGACCCAGTACTTC. Full variable domain (remainder filled in from reference TRBV19 and TRBJ2-5): DGGITQSPKYLFRKEGQNVTLSCEQNLNHDAMYWYRQDPGQGLRLIYYSQIVNDFQKGDIAEGYSVSREKKESFPLTVTSAQKNPTAFYLCATRQGVRETQYFGPGTRLLVL.

The rearrangement joins TRBV28 to TRBJ2-3; 9 nucleotides agree with TRBD2. Germline V lookup: CDR1 MDHEN, CDR2 SYDVKM. V gave up 8 bases and J gave up 8 bases; unmatched junction bases: 5. The CDR3 length is 12 residues. This CDR3 is CASEAGGATQYF. CDR3 sequence (DNA): TGTGCCAGCGAGGCGGGAGGGGCTACGCAGTATTTT.

This clone was counted a single time. This chain uses TRBV7-9 with TRBJ2-5; the D is unclear. Germline V lookup: CDR1 SEHNR, CDR2 FQNEAQ (reference sequence). The CDR3 is 13 amino acids. V gave up 2 bases and J gave up 4 bases, with 8 bases separating them. CDR3 in DNA: TGTGCCAGCAGCTTATGGGTTGGAGAGACCCAGTACTTC. This codes for CASSLWVGETQYF. The entire variable domain, with the rest obtained from reference TRBV7-9 and TRBJ2-5, is as follows: DTGVSQNPRHKITKRGQNVTFRCDPISEHNRLYWYRQTLGQGPEFLTYFQNEAQLEKSRLLSDRFSAERPKGSFSTLEIQRTEQGDSAMYLCASSLWVGETQYFGPGTRLLVL.

This clone was seen a single time. This rearrangement joins TRBV30 to TRBJ2-5; D gene unclear. V was pared by 4 bases and J by 2 bases, with 17 bases between. Germline V gene lookup returns CDR1 GTSNPN and CDR2 SVGIG (reference sequence). CDR3 length equals 15 residues. CDR3: CAWTQYGQVQETQYF. The CDR3 DNA is TGTGCCTGGACCCAATATGGGCAGGTGCAAGAGACCCAGTACTTC.

This clone has more than one count but fewer than ten. The chain combines TRBV19 with TRBJ1-1, with 7 bases matching TRBD1. The CDR3 covers 14 residues. Germline-derived CDR1 and CDR2 are LNHDA and SQIVND (reference sequence). V lost 3 bases, J lost 1 base, and 2 bases stayed unmatched. Written as DNA, the CDR3 is TGTGCCAGTAGTATTGGACAGGCGAACACTGAAGCTTTCTTT. Residues: CASSIGQANTEAFF.

The chain joins TRBV5-1 to TRBJ2-7, with D perhaps TRBD2 (5 bases). With 5 bases removed from V and 5 bases from J, the gap between germline ends came to 11 bases. From germline, CDR1 is SGHRS and CDR2 YFSETQ. This CDR3 is built from 12 residues. CDR3 region: CASRSPGNEQYF. The CDR3 DNA follows: TGCGCCAGCAGGTCCCCCGGGAACGAGCAGTACTTC. Full variable domain (rest looked up from reference TRBV5-1 and TRBJ2-7): KAGVTQTPRYLIKTRGQQVTLSCSPISGHRSVSWYQQTPGQGLQFLFEYFSETQRNKGNFPGRFSGRQFSNSRSEMNVSTLELGDSALYLCASRSPGNEQYFGPGTRLTVT.

The gene calls are TRBV7-9 and TRBJ2-2; D tentatively fits TRBD1 or TRBD2 (5 bases each). Germline values: CDR1 SEHNR, CDR2 FQNEAQ (reference sequence). Trimming took 5 bases from V and 0 from J, leaving 10 bases between them. There are 15 residues in the CDR3. The CDR3, as DNA: TGTGCCAGCAGCCCCGGGACGACGAACACCGGGGAGCTGTTTTTT. It translates to CASSPGTTNTGELFF.

The chain combines TRBV29-1 with TRBJ2-3, with D maybe TRBD1 (6 bases). CDR1 and CDR2 (germline): SQVTM, ANQGSEA. Trimming cost V 2 bases and J 2 bases, with 8 bases left between them. The CDR3 sequence is 13 residues long. DNA of the CDR3: TGCAGCGTTGAAACAGGGCCCACAGATACGCAGTATTTT. It encodes CSVETGPTDTQYF.